This T cell receptor (beta chain) was observed in a study of T cell changes during pregnancy in multiple sclerosis. Germline V gives CDR1 MNHEY, CDR2 SVGAGI. The ends were cut back, 10 bases at V and 2 bases at J, with 9 bases in the middle. The CDR3 loop spans 12 amino acids. Some clones are missing from TCRdb's copy, which holds only in-frame ones; the method was immunoSEQ multiplex PCR. This table has some 74,000 clones, about 92% appearing once. The V and J genes are TRBV6-5 and TRBJ2-1; D remains ambiguous. The specimen was peripheral blood, collected before pregnancy. This receptor was taken from a female donor with multiple sclerosis, enrolled in a pregnancy study. The CDR3: CAIWLAYNEQFF. CDR3 bases: TGTGCCATCTGGCTAGCCTACAATGAGCAGTTCTTC.